The 30 T cell receptor beta chains given below trace back to one sample, sequenced in a study of T cell clonality in common variable immunodeficiency. Some clones are missing from TCRdb's copy, which holds only in-frame ones; the method was immunoSEQ multiplex PCR. This sample carries 30,000 to 40,000 clones, none of them present only once. Sequencing was performed on peripheral blood mononuclear cells. Source of these receptors: a person aged 18 to 75 in good health.

The sample holds a few counts of this clone. The DNA ends 3 residues before the CDR3 does, and the rest of the CDR3 is filled in from the germline J gene. This chain joins TRBV20-1 and TRBJ2-7; a possible D gene is TRBD2 (6 bases). V was shortened by 3 bases and J by 0 bases, with 15 bases between the two germline ends. Germline assignment: CDR1 DFQATT and CDR2 SNEGSKA (reference sequence). CDR3 size: 15 residues. CDR3 sequence: CSARSVSGSSYEQYF. Incomplete CDR3 DNA: TGCAGTGCTAGGTCGGTTAGCGGCAGCTCCTACGAG.

This clone was recorded many times. The read halts 3 residues ahead of the CDR3 end, with the missing end drawn from the germline J gene. The chain recombines TRBV7-2 with TRBJ2-3, with D unclear. The length of the CDR3 is 13 residues. V lost 3 bases, J lost 1 base, and 5 bases lay in between. CDR1 SGHTA and CDR2 FQGNSA come from the germline V gene. The CDR3 spells CASSFPGTDTQYF. The part of the CDR3 DNA that was read is TGTGCCAGCAGCTTCCCGGGCACAGATACG.

This clone was observed many times. The read ends 3 residues early relative to the CDR3; the germline J gene fills the gap. This chain joins TRBV2 and TRBJ1-2, with TRBD1 matching 9 bases. From germline, CDR1 is SNHLY and CDR2 FYNNEI. This CDR3 contains 15 residues. With 6 bases clipped from V and 2 bases from J, the junction kept 7 bases outside the gene matches. Partial CDR3 DNA: TGTGCCAGCAGCGGGACAGGGATAGTAAACTATGGC. Encoded protein: CASSGTGIVNYG. The entire CDR3 reads CASSGTGIVNYGYTF.

This clone was seen a handful of times. With the read ending 3 residues before the CDR3 end, the germline J gene is used to fill in that end. The genes are TRBV19 and TRBJ1-5; 8 nucleotides match TRBD1. Losses at the gene ends were 3 bases for V and 7 bases for J; bases not matched to a gene: 5. The CDR3 contains 14 residues. The germline V gene has CDR1 LNHDA and CDR2 SQIVND (reference sequence). CDR3 DNA, as far as it was read: TGTGCCAGTAGTATGCAGGGGGCGGGCCAGCCC. The encoded protein is CASSMQGAGQP. From start to end, the CDR3 is CASSMQGAGQPQHF.

On this clone: The DNA ends 3 residues before the CDR3 does, and the rest of the CDR3 is filled in from the germline J gene. V gene TRBV2 combines with J gene TRBJ2-2; the D gene is possibly TRBD1 (6 bases). CDR3 length equals 14 residues. Germline CDR1 reads SNHLY; CDR2 reads FYNNEI. The CDR3 bases that were read are TGTGCCAGCGGACAGAGTGCAACTAATGAAAAG. Translation: CASGQSATNEK. The CDR3 reads in full as CASGQSATNEKLFF.

This clone is categorized as medium-sized. The read ends 3 residues shy of where the CDR3 ends; the end is completed using the germline J gene. This chain links TRBV30 with TRBJ2-1; unclear D gene. The V and J ends lost 2 bases and 9 bases respectively, with 8 bases between them. Germline loops: CDR1 GTSNPN, CDR2 SVGIG (reference sequence). The CDR3 contains 11 residues. The DNA read from the CDR3 is TGTGCCTGGAGTAGTTTCGGTGAG. This codes for CAWSSFGE. The CDR3, in full, reads CAWSSFGEQFF.

This clone showed up many times. The read ends 3 residues before the CDR3 terminus; that terminus is restored from the germline J gene. The chain is built from TRBV18 and TRBJ2-7; the match to TRBD2 covers 9 bases. Germline trimming cut 3 bases from V and 2 bases from J; bases unmatched to any gene: 5. This CDR3 is 15 amino acids long. Germline loops: CDR1 KGHSH, CDR2 LQKENI. CDR3 bases read: TGTGCCAGCTCACCGACTAGCGGACCTACCTACGAG. Translation gives CASSPTSGPTYE. The whole CDR3 is CASSPTSGPTYEQYF.

For this clone: The read halts 3 residues ahead of the CDR3 end, with the missing end drawn from the germline J gene. This chain uses TRBV30 with TRBJ2-2; 9 nucleotides agree with TRBD1. Unmatched junction bases numbered 8, after V lost 2 bases and J lost 1 base. The CDR3 has 17 amino acids. Germline V gene lookup returns CDR1 GTSNPN and CDR2 SVGIG (reference sequence). The sequenced CDR3 bases are TGTGCCTGGAGTACCCCGGGGACAGGGAGGAACACCGGGGAG. It codes for CAWSTPGTGRNTGE. In full, the CDR3 is CAWSTPGTGRNTGELFF.

This clone was detected many times. The CDR3 end lies 3 residues beyond the end of the read and is filled in from the germline J gene. The gene calls are TRBV7-3 and TRBJ2-6; no clear D. Per the germline V gene, CDR1 is SGHTA and CDR2 is FQGTGA. Trimming took off 0 bases at V and 0 bases at J, with 6 bases between the two ends. This CDR3 has 16 amino acids. CDR3 DNA, as far as it was read: TGTGCCAGCAGCTTAACCGGCGGCTCTGGGGCCAACGTC. Amino acid sequence: CASSLTGGSGANV. The CDR3 reads in full as CASSLTGGSGANVLTF.

There are many counts of this clone. The read terminates 3 residues ahead of where the CDR3 ends, so the germline J gene completes it. V gene TRBV10-3 combines with J gene TRBJ2-1, with D unresolved. V dropped 4 bases and J dropped 4 bases, with 8 bases sitting between them. Germline lookup yields CDR1 ENHRY and CDR2 SYGVKD. The CDR3 covers 13 residues. The CDR3 sequence: CAISAPDYNEQFF. CDR3 bases read: TGTGCCATCAGTGCCCCAGATTACAATGAG.

This clone was recorded many times. The read falls 3 residues short of the CDR3 end, and the missing part is taken from the germline J gene. This sequence joins TRBV20-1 and TRBJ1-3; no clear D gene. Per germline, CDR1 DFQATT and CDR2 SNEGSKA (reference sequence). The CDR3 contains 15 residues. Trimming stripped 4 bases from V and 0 bases from J, with 13 bases between. This chain's CDR3 is CSATSDGLSGNTIYF. The part of the CDR3 DNA that was read is TGCAGTGCTACATCGGACGGACTCTCTGGAAACACC.

This clone was observed many times. With the read ending 3 residues before the CDR3 end, the germline J gene is used to fill in that end. The chain carries TRBV19 and TRBJ1-1, with 7 nucleotides matching TRBD1. This CDR3 region has 11 residues. Per the germline V gene, CDR1 is LNHDA and CDR2 is SQIVND (reference sequence). CDR3 amino acids: CASRLDRRAFF. The DNA read from the CDR3 is TGTGCCAGTAGATTGGACAGGAGA.

This clone was counted ten times or more. The missing CDR3 end, 3 residues past where the read stops, is filled in from the germline J gene. The chain couples TRBV6-2 or TRBV6-3 to TRBJ2-2; D possibly corresponds to TRBD1 (6 bases). CDR1 is MNHEY and CDR2 is SVGEGT in the germline V gene. There are 14 residues in the CDR3. The covered CDR3 bases are TGTGCCAGCAGCGACAGGATGACTAATGAAAAG. It encodes CASSDRMTNEK. The whole CDR3 region reads CASSDRMTNEKLFF.

This clone was picked up many times. The CDR3 end falls 3 residues outside the read, so it is completed with the germline J gene. The rearrangement uses TRBV29-1 and TRBJ2-3; TRBD2 aligns across 9 bases. The CDR3 consists of 12 residues. CDR1 and CDR2 from the germline V gene are SQVTM and ANQGSEA. CDR3 bases read: TGCACCATAGCGGGAGTGGGGGAGACG. This sequence encodes CTIAGVGET. The whole CDR3 protein reads CTIAGVGETQYF.

This clone was observed many times. The chain's CDR3 is CASSQGRQGSSGANVLTF. CDR3 DNA, as far as it was read: TGTGCCAGCAGCCAGGGTCGACAGGGGAGCTCTGGGGCCAACGTC. The J gene is TRBJ2-6, the V gene TRBV4-2; TRBD1 matches at 8 bases. The read stops 3 residues short of the end of the CDR3; the missing end is completed from the germline J gene. Looked up from germline, CDR1 is LGHNA and CDR2 is YNFKEQ. The V segment lost 3 bases and the J segment 0 bases; nucleotides outside the gene matches: 7. The CDR3 contains 18 residues.

This clone showed up many times. CDR3 bases read: TGTGCCAGCAGCGGGGAGGGGGCAACTAATGAAAAA. Translation: CASSGEGATNEK. The entire CDR3 is CASSGEGATNEKLFF. This chain joins TRBV7-2 and TRBJ1-4; weak D call: TRBD1 (6 bases). The DNA ends 3 residues before the CDR3 does, and the rest of the CDR3 is filled in from the germline J gene. The CDR3 contains 15 residues. The ends were cut back, 5 bases at V and 0 bases at J, with 10 bases in the middle. CDR1 SGHTA and CDR2 FQGNSA come from the germline V gene.

On this clone: The read falls 3 residues short of the CDR3 end, and the missing part is taken from the germline J gene. The rearrangement joins TRBV19 to TRBJ2-3, with D maybe TRBD2 (6 bases). CDR3 length equals 15 residues. Per germline, CDR1 LNHDA and CDR2 SQIVND (reference sequence). CDR3 residues: CASSMRGRSNQPQYF. The sequenced part of the CDR3 DNA is TGTGCCAGTAGTATGCGGGGACGGAGCAATCAGCCG.

This clone was observed many times. The CDR3 is cut off 3 residues early in the read; its end comes from the germline J gene. The chain recombines TRBV5-1 with TRBJ2-7, with a tentative D call TRBD2 (5 bases). The ends were cut back, 2 bases at V and 0 bases at J, with 9 bases in the middle. Germline CDR1 is SGHRS and CDR2 is YFSETQ. The CDR3 contains 14 residues. CDR3 sequence: CASSLSGISYEQYF. CDR3 bases read: TGCGCCAGCAGCTTAAGCGGTATCTCCTACGAG.

This clone was seen a handful of times. The read gets to within 3 residues of the CDR3 end, and the germline J gene fills in the rest. The gene calls are TRBV6-2 or TRBV6-3 and TRBJ2-1, with D unclear. V lost 2 bases and J lost 2, with 16 bases in between. Germline loops: CDR1 MNHEY, CDR2 SVGEGT. This CDR3 spans 17 amino acids. CDR3 bases read: TGTGCCAGCAGTTACGGCGGCAGCGCAAGCGCCTACAATGAG. This sequence encodes CASSYGGSASAYNE. The full-length CDR3 reads as CASSYGGSASAYNEQFF.

Ten or more counts support this clone. Sequencing ends 3 residues short of the CDR3 end; the germline J gene provides the rest. V and J are TRBV13 and TRBJ1-4; the D gene is possibly TRBD1 (6 bases). The CDR3 extends over 14 amino acids. CDR1 PRHDT and CDR2 FYEKMQ come from the germline V gene (reference sequence). V was trimmed by 5 bases and J by 8 bases, leaving 15 bases between them. CDR3 protein: CASSQNRVQEKLFF. The sequenced part of the CDR3 DNA is TGTGCCAGCAGCCAGAACAGGGTACAGGAAAAA.

This clone was counted a few times. The read gets to within 3 residues of the CDR3 end, and the germline J gene fills in the rest. The chain links TRBV20-1 to TRBJ2-1, with D hard to call. Per the germline V gene, CDR1 is DFQATT and CDR2 is SNEGSKA (reference sequence). Trimming removed 1 base from V and 4 bases from J, with 14 bases in between. The CDR3 has 15 amino acids. Here the CDR3 reads CSARVAPELYNEQFF. The sequenced part of the CDR3 DNA is TGCAGTGCTAGAGTTGCACCCGAGCTTTACAATGAG.

This clone was seen many times. The read is 3 residues too short to cover the CDR3 end, so that end is filled in from the germline J gene. This chain joins TRBV20-1 and TRBJ1-1, with 7 bases matching TRBD1. The CDR3 is 16 residues long. Germline V lookup: CDR1 DFQATT, CDR2 SNEGSKA (reference sequence). With 3 bases clipped from V and 0 bases from J, the junction kept 10 bases outside the gene matches. CDR3 protein: CSASRGRFDVNTEAFF. CDR3 bases read: TGCAGTGCTAGTAGGGGGCGGTTTGATGTGAACACTGAA.

This clone was recorded at least ten times. The read is 3 residues too short to cover the CDR3 end, so that end is filled in from the germline J gene. The chain has TRBV15 and TRBJ2-5; 7 positions match TRBD1. Germline values: CDR1 LNHNV, CDR2 YYDKDF (reference sequence). The ends lost 3 bases at V and 4 bases at J; junction bases unmatched: 8. This CDR3 is built from 15 residues. CDR3 DNA, as far as it was read: TGTGCCACCAGCAGGACACAGGGGTCGGGAGAGACC. Amino acid sequence: CATSRTQGSGET. The full-length CDR3 reads as CATSRTQGSGETQYF.

This clone was detected only a few times. Coverage ceases 3 residues before the CDR3 finishes, and the germline J gene fills in the end. The V call is TRBV7-6, the J call TRBJ2-5, with a tentative D call TRBD1 (5 bases). The CDR3 is 15 amino acids. The germline gives CDR1 SGHVS, CDR2 FNYEAQ. V was shortened by 4 bases and J by 2 bases, with 14 bases between the two germline ends. The CDR3 here is CASSSDSHRQETQYF. Partial CDR3 DNA: TGTGCCAGCAGCTCTGACAGTCATCGTCAAGAGACC. Full variable domain (remainder filled in from reference TRBV7-6 and TRBJ2-5): GAGVSQSPRYKVTKRGQDVALRCDPISGHVSLYWYRQALGQGPEFLTYFNYEAQQDKSGLPNDRFSAERPEGSISTLTIQRTEQRDSAMYRCASSSDSHRQETQYFGPGTRLLVL.

The sample holds many counts of this clone. The CDR3 goes on 3 residues after the read ends, and that part is filled in from the germline J gene. This chain uses TRBV2 with TRBJ2-7; the match to TRBD1 covers 7 bases. CDR1 is SNHLY, CDR2 FYNNEI, per germline. The V gene end was trimmed by 10 bases and the J gene end by 2 bases; junction bases not matched to a gene: 11. The CDR3 is 14 residues long. CDR3 residues: CATTATGTPYEQYF. Partial CDR3 DNA: TGTGCCACCACAGCGACAGGGACCCCCTACGAG.

This clone was recorded a few times. Read coverage stops 3 residues before the CDR3 terminus; the germline J gene supplies the remainder. The gene calls are TRBV2 and TRBJ2-3; 12 bases match TRBD2. This CDR3 comprises 18 residues. Germline CDR1 is SNHLY and CDR2 is FYNNEI. Trimming cost V 4 bases and J 1 base; bases outside gene matches: 9. CDR3 in amino acids: CASSAPSGRAGGTDTQYF. CDR3 DNA (partial): TGTGCCAGCAGTGCACCTAGCGGGAGGGCCGGGGGCACAGATACG.

There are many counts of this clone. The read is 3 residues too short to cover the CDR3 end, so that end is filled in from the germline J gene. The chain recombines TRBV19 with TRBJ2-1, with D perhaps TRBD1 (6 bases). The V gene lost 9 bases and the J gene lost 3 bases, with 9 bases spanning the gap. Per the germline V gene, CDR1 is LNHDA and CDR2 is SQIVND (reference sequence). This CDR3 has 12 amino acids. The covered CDR3 bases are TGTGCCAGCAGCAGGGGCTACAATGAG. As protein: CASSRGYNE. The CDR3 in its entirety is CASSRGYNEQFF.

In this sample, this clone turned up a few times. The read stops 3 residues short of the end of the CDR3; the missing end is completed from the germline J gene. This rearrangement joins TRBV10-3 to TRBJ1-6, with D possibly being TRBD1 (6 bases). Germline CDR1 reads ENHRY; CDR2 reads SYGVKD. Trimming cost V 4 bases and J 5 bases, with 9 bases left between them. The CDR3 spans 14 residues. CDR3 bases read: TGTGCCATCAGTGTCCCAGGGGATAATTCACCC. This translates into CAISVPGDNSP. The CDR3 in its entirety is CAISVPGDNSPLHF.

The sample holds many counts of this clone. The read finishes 3 residues shy of the CDR3 end, and the germline J gene is used to complete it. The gene calls are TRBV7-9 and TRBJ2-1, with 13 positions matching TRBD2. The CDR3 totals 15 residues. Germline trimming cut 5 bases from V and 6 bases from J; bases unmatched to any gene: 4. The V gene's germline CDR1 is SEHNR and CDR2 FQNEAQ (reference sequence). CDR3 bases read: TGTGCCAGCAGCCTCGGACTAGCGGGGGTCAATGAG. This encodes CASSLGLAGVNE. The full CDR3 sequence reads CASSLGLAGVNEQFF. The variable domain in full, completed from reference TRBV7-9 and TRBJ2-1, reads DTGVSQNPRHKITKRGQNVTFRCDPISEHNRLYWYRQTLGQGPEFLTYFQNEAQLEKSRLLSDRFSAERPKGSFSTLEIQRTEQGDSAMYLCASSLGLAGVNEQFFGPGTRLTVL.

In its sample, this clone was seen many times. The CDR3 sequence is CAWSQTSGAQETQYF. The sequenced part of the CDR3 DNA is TGTGCCTGGAGCCAGACTAGCGGGGCTCAAGAGACC. The V gene is TRBV30, the J gene TRBJ2-5; 11 bases map to TRBD2. With the read ending 3 residues before the CDR3 end, the germline J gene is used to fill in that end. The CDR3 runs to 15 residues. CDR1 is GTSNPN and CDR2 is SVGIG in the germline V gene (reference sequence). J lost 2 bases, V lost 3 bases, and 5 bases had no gene match.